These 4 T cell receptor beta chains were all obtained from the same sample, sequenced in a study of cytomegalovirus exposure and HLA in healthy donors. The primer mix had 60 Vbeta and 13 Jbeta primers. Libraries were prepared by immunoSEQ multiplex PCR; TCRdb keeps only in-frame clonotypes and omits some of them. This table holds over 150,000 clones, under 90% found once. The material sequenced was PBMCs. All receptors come from a man aged 18 to 35 in good health and CMV-seronegative.

The rearrangement uses TRBV4-3 and TRBJ2-7, with D maybe TRBD2 (6 bases). This CDR3 has 15 amino acids. V was clipped by 1 base and J by 5 bases, with 15 bases between them. CDR1 and CDR2 from the germline V gene are LGHNA and YSLEER. The CDR3 is CASSQVNREFNEQYF. CDR3 nucleotides: TGCGCCAGCAGCCAAGTGAATCGGGAGTTTAACGAGCAGTACTTC.

J is TRBJ2-2 and V is TRBV4-1; D is undetermined. V was cut by 0 bases and J by 0 bases, with 8 bases left in between. Germline values: CDR1 MGHRA, CDR2 YSYEKL. The CDR3 has 16 residues. This chain's CDR3 is CASSQDTSPNTGELFF. CDR3 sequence (DNA): TGCGCCAGCAGCCAAGATACCAGTCCGAACACCGGGGAGCTGTTTTTT.

This clone has a handful of counts. This chain uses TRBV10-3 with TRBJ2-2; 7 bases match TRBD1. J gave up 6 bases and V 9 bases, and 7 bases lay outside the gene matches. The length of the CDR3 is 13 residues. Germline V CDR1 and CDR2: ENHRY, SYGVKD. The CDR3 loop reads CAISSQGSGELFF. For the CDR3, the DNA is TGTGCCATATCCTCACAGGGGTCCGGGGAGCTGTTTTTT.

The rearrangement joins TRBV28 to TRBJ2-2, with TRBD2 matching over 8 bases. From germline, CDR1 is MDHEN and CDR2 SYDVKM. V gave up 8 bases and J gave up 7 bases; unmatched junction bases: 12. The CDR3 extends over 15 amino acids. Here the CDR3 reads CASSSAGGAFGELFF. The DNA of the CDR3 is TGTGCCAGCTCCTCCGCGGGAGGAGCGTTCGGGGAGCTGTTTTTT.